The 11 T cell receptor beta chains given below trace back to one sample, sequenced in a study of spatial heterogeneity in lung cancer. Time point reported: sample taken at primary tumor resection. From tumor, nontumor lung or frozen PBMC, whole RNA was taken unsorted for sequencing. TCRdb passed the 5' RACE reads through MiXCR, listing each CDR3 protein once. The data hold 15,000 to 20,000 distinct CDR3 sequences, with about 20% observed a single time. The sequenced sample was PBMCs, obtained at surgery. Receptors originate from a female donor with early-stage non-small cell lung cancer.

This clonotype was seen repeatedly, ten times or more. This rearrangement joins TRBV12-3 or TRBV12-4 to TRBJ2-7; 10 positions agree with TRBD1. Trimming removed 4 bases from V and 6 bases from J; junction bases left unmatched: 9. The CDR3 runs 15 residues. The CDR3 spells CASSSMGQGLPEQYF. The CDR3 DNA reads TGTGCCAGCAGTTCAATGGGACAGGGGCTTCCCGAGCAGTACTTC.

This clonotype was counted between two and nine times. The V call is TRBV24-1, the J call TRBJ1-1; no reliable D call. Germline CDR1 KGHDR, CDR2 SFDVKD. V was pared by 8 bases and J by 1 base, with 7 bases between. The length of the CDR3 is 12 residues. The CDR3 region has the DNA TGTGCCACCACCGGACCGAACACTGAAGCTTTCTTT. This gives the protein CATTGPNTEAFF.

The chain links TRBV11-1 to TRBJ1-3, with 9 bases that match TRBD1. This CDR3 has 16 amino acids. J gave up 2 bases and V 5 bases, and 7 bases lay outside the gene matches. Per the germline V gene, CDR1 is SGHAT and CDR2 is FQDESV (reference sequence). CDR3 protein: CASSSAQGAPGNTIYF. The CDR3 DNA reads as TGTGCCAGCAGCAGTGCACAGGGGGCGCCTGGAAACACCATATATTTT. The variable domain in full, completed from reference TRBV11-1 and TRBJ1-3, reads EAEVAQSPRYKITEKSQAVAFWCDPISGHATLYWYRQILGQGPELLVQFQDESVVDDSQLPKDRFSAERLKGVDSTLKIQPAELGDSAMYLCASSSAQGAPGNTIYFGEGSWLTVV.

This clonotype has a count of ten or more. The chain links TRBV25-1 to TRBJ1-2, with D perhaps TRBD1 (5 bases). The CDR3 contains 14 residues. The V gene lost 4 bases and the J gene lost 8 bases, with 17 bases spanning the gap. CDR1 MGHDK and CDR2 SYGVNS come from the germline V gene. The CDR3 sequence: CASSGMGRASGYTF. Written as DNA, the CDR3 is TGTGCCAGCAGTGGGATGGGCAGGGCCAGCGGCTACACCTTC.

This clonotype is medium-sized (0.01 to 0.1%) in the sample. V is TRBV5-1 and J is TRBJ2-2, with D possibly being TRBD1 or TRBD2 (5 bases each). The CDR3 sequence is 14 residues long. With 5 bases removed from V and 2 bases from J, the gap between germline ends came to 10 bases. CDR1 and CDR2 from the germline V gene are SGHRS and YFSETQ. DNA for the CDR3: TGCGCCAGCAGTCGGGACCTAAACACCGGGGAGCTGTTTTTT. It is translated as CASSRDLNTGELFF.

The chain joins TRBV20-1 to TRBJ2-2; 9 bases are a match to TRBD2. V dropped 1 base and J dropped 9; count of bases not matched to a gene: 9. CDR3 length: 15 residues. Germline assignment: CDR1 DFQATT and CDR2 SNEGSKA (reference sequence). The CDR3 here is CSARAGTSWFRELFF. CDR3 DNA: TGCAGTGCTAGAGCCGGGACTAGCTGGTTCCGGGAGCTGTTTTTT.

By sample fraction, this clonotype is medium-sized (0.01 to 0.1%). V is TRBV20-1 and J is TRBJ2-1, with a possible D match to TRBD1 (6 bases). The CDR3 runs to 16 residues. Trimming pared 1 base from V and 7 bases from J, leaving 20 bases between. Germline CDR1 reads DFQATT; CDR2 reads SNEGSKA (reference sequence). CDR3 in DNA: TGCAGTGCTAGAGTCGGCAACAGGGCCCGCGGGAATGAGCAGTTCTTC. Its protein is CSARVGNRARGNEQFF.

This clonotype was seen ten or more times. The chain employs TRBV19 and TRBJ1-1; D call uncertain. Germline CDR1 LNHDA, CDR2 SQIVND (reference sequence). Trimming left V 1 base short and J 4 bases short, with 13 bases between. CDR3 length equals 15 residues. The CDR3 sequence is CASSIGPLGSTEAFF. In DNA form, the CDR3 reads TGTGCCAGTAGTATAGGTCCCCTCGGAAGCACTGAAGCTTTCTTT.

By frequency in the sample, this clonotype is medium-sized. The chain links TRBV20-1 to TRBJ2-1; 9 bases agree with TRBD2. V lost 5 bases and J lost 5; bases outside the gene matches: 13. CDR3 length: 16 residues. The V gene's germline CDR1 is DFQATT and CDR2 SNEGSKA (reference sequence). The CDR3 sequence: CSARRWGVAGDNEQFF. The CDR3 coding sequence is TGCAGTGCTCGACGGTGGGGAGTAGCGGGAGACAATGAGCAGTTCTTC.

Judged by abundance, this clonotype is medium-sized. CDR3 sequence: CASSTLTGGDSPLHF. The CDR3 bases are TGTGCCAGCAGCACCCTGACAGGGGGCGATTCACCCCTCCACTTT. V gene TRBV7-9 combines with J gene TRBJ1-6, with 10 bases aligning to TRBD1. The CDR3 is made up of 15 amino acids. With V trimmed by 5 bases and J by 8 bases, 6 bases remained unmatched. Germline lookup yields CDR1 SEHNR and CDR2 FQNEAQ (reference sequence).

Many counts were recorded for this clonotype. The chain carries TRBV2 and TRBJ2-4, with 10 bases identical to TRBD1. This CDR3 is 14 amino acids long. CDR1 is SNHLY and CDR2 is FYNNEI in the germline V gene. With 7 bases clipped from V and 6 bases from J, the junction kept 6 bases outside the gene matches. The CDR3: CASTQTGGANIQYF. CDR3 sequence (DNA): TGTGCCAGCACCCAGACAGGGGGCGCAAACATTCAGTACTTC.